The 19 T cell receptor beta chains below were found in one sample sequenced in a study of Ad26.COV2.S vaccination and SARS-CoV-2 variants. Treatment denoted: approximately 18 received Ad26.COV2.S at low or high dose, single or two shots; 5 received placebo; per-sample allocation not given. Sampling took place 63 days after the first vaccine or placebo injection. Using immunoSEQ multiplex PCR, the repertoire was profiled, and TCRdb retains in-frame clones only, with some absent. The sample yields 410,000 or so clones, approximately 90% seen once. Sequencing was performed on peripheral blood, taken in a trial of Ad26.COV2.S vaccine versus placebo. Receptors originate from a person between 18 and 65 years old who received the Ad26.COV2.S COVID-19 vaccine or a placebo.

This chain uses TRBV5-1 with TRBJ2-2, with a weak D call TRBD2 (6 bases). CDR3 length: 16 amino acids. The germline V and J ends were trimmed by 2 bases and 2 bases, with 13 bases remaining between them. Germline assignment: CDR1 SGHRS and CDR2 YFSETQ. CDR3 coding DNA: TGCGCCAGCAGCTTACCGTGGGAGGCCAACACCGGGGAGCTGTTTTTT. Encoded protein: CASSLPWEANTGELFF. The full variable domain, completed using reference TRBV5-1 and TRBJ2-2, is KAGVTQTPRYLIKTRGQQVTLSCSPISGHRSVSWYQQTPGQGLQFLFEYFSETQRNKGNFPGRFSGRQFSNSRSEMNVSTLELGDSALYLCASSLPWEANTGELFFGEGSRLTVL.

The chain joins TRBV7-8 to TRBJ2-1, with TRBD2 identical over 11 bases. Germline V gene data show CDR1 as SGHVS and CDR2 as FQNEAQ. J lost 6 bases, V lost 5 bases, and 12 bases had no gene match. This CDR3 contains 17 residues. The CDR3 DNA follows: TGTGCCAGCAGCACCAGACTAGCGGGAACTATGAGCAATGAGCAGTTCTTC. This codes for CASSTRLAGTMSNEQFF.

The V call is TRBV6-1, the J call TRBJ1-2; D unresolved. This CDR3 has 16 amino acids. V dropped 3 bases and J dropped 0 bases, with 14 bases sitting between them. Germline V gene data show CDR1 as MNHNS and CDR2 as SASEGT. The chain's CDR3 is CASSDGGRWTNYGYTF. CDR3 DNA: TGTGCCAGCAGTGATGGAGGGAGATGGACTAACTATGGCTACACCTTC.

This clone was picked up a small number of times. The chain carries TRBV7-8 and TRBJ2-7; 9 bases map to TRBD2. The CDR3 sequence is 17 residues long. The germline V gene encodes CDR1 SGHVS and CDR2 FQNEAQ. The V segment lost 5 bases and the J segment 0 bases; nucleotides outside the gene matches: 11. The CDR3 reads CASSQRAGGGSSYEQYF. CDR3 nucleotides: TGTGCCAGCAGCCAACGCGCGGGAGGGGGGAGCTCCTACGAGCAGTACTTC.

The chain uses TRBV6-5 and TRBJ2-2; D might be TRBD2 (6 bases). The CDR3 runs to 15 residues. The germline CDR1 and CDR2 sequences are MNHEY and SVGAGI. The V gene lost 5 bases and the J gene lost 1 base, with 11 bases spanning the gap. CDR3 nucleotides: TGTGCCAGCAGTCCGGGACTCGTGAACACCGGGGAGCTGTTTTTT. Translated: CASSPGLVNTGELFF.

The J gene is TRBJ2-3, the V gene TRBV19; perhaps TRBD2 as D (6 bases). There are 12 residues in the CDR3. Trimming pared 6 bases from V and 6 bases from J, leaving 10 bases between. Germline CDR1 reads LNHDA; CDR2 reads SQIVND (reference sequence). DNA for the CDR3: TGTGCCAGTAGCCCCGGGAGTGATACGCAGTATTTT. The encoded protein is CASSPGSDTQYF.

The chain uses TRBV19 and TRBJ1-5; D possibly corresponds to TRBD1 (6 bases). V lost 9 bases, J lost 2 bases, and 20 bases lay in between. The CDR3 is made up of 16 amino acids. Germline V gene lookup returns CDR1 LNHDA and CDR2 SQIVND (reference sequence). The CDR3 DNA reads as TGTGCCAGCTCCCGAGGGGGGGGCCCGGGCAATCAGCCCCAGCATTTT. As protein: CASSRGGGPGNQPQHF. The variable domain in full, with the rest retrieved from reference TRBV19 and TRBJ1-5, is DGGITQSPKYLFRKEGQNVTLSCEQNLNHDAMYWYRQDPGQGLRLIYYSQIVNDFQKGDIAEGYSVSREKKESFPLTVTSAQKNPTAFYLCASSRGGGPGNQPQHFGDGTRLSIL.

J is TRBJ1-4 and V is TRBV2, with 7 bases aligning to TRBD1. This CDR3 is built from 16 residues. CDR1 and CDR2 from the germline V gene are SNHLY and FYNNEI. After removal of 6 bases from V and 1 base from J, the junction contained 8 bases not matched to a gene. DNA of the CDR3: TGTGCCAGCAGACGATCAGGGGGGGGAACTAATGAAAAACTGTTTTTT. It yields the protein CASRRSGGGTNEKLFF.

This chain links TRBV9 with TRBJ2-1; the D gene is possibly TRBD2 (6 bases). The CDR3 extends over 17 amino acids. V was trimmed by 0 bases and J by 5 bases, leaving 18 bases between them. Germline-derived CDR1 and CDR2 are SGDLS and YYNGEE. Here the CDR3 reads CASSVVPGGVNHNEQFF. The DNA for the CDR3 is TGTGCCAGCAGCGTAGTACCGGGCGGGGTGAACCACAATGAGCAGTTCTTC.

Details on this clone: Distinct nucleotide sequences in the sample also encode this CDR3. This sequence joins TRBV30 and TRBJ2-1, with 8 bases lining up with TRBD2. Germline V lookup: CDR1 GTSNPN, CDR2 SVGIG (reference sequence). CDR3 size: 14 residues. J was trimmed by 6 bases and V by 0 bases; bases with no gene match: 4. The CDR3 nucleotides are TGTGCCTGGAGTGTAGGGGCGGGAGGCAATGAGCAGTTCTTC. Translating gives CAWSVGAGGNEQFF.

The chain has TRBV11-2 and TRBJ2-1, with TRBD2 matching over 8 bases. Germline V gene lookup returns CDR1 SGHAT and CDR2 FQNNGV. The junction had 11 bases not matched to a gene; V was cut back by 4 bases and J by 3 bases. The CDR3 sequence is 17 residues long. For the CDR3, the DNA is TGTGCCAGCAGCTCAGGCCACGGACTAGCCTTCTACAATGAGCAGTTCTTC. Translated: CASSSGHGLAFYNEQFF.

This chain connects TRBV11-2 to TRBJ2-1; 9 positions match TRBD1. The CDR3 is 13 residues long. V shed 5 bases and J 10 bases; nucleotides not matched to a gene: 6. CDR1 is SGHAT, CDR2 FQNNGV, per germline. Here the CDR3 reads CASSPDRGTEQFF. The CDR3 bases are TGTGCCAGCAGCCCCGACAGGGGGACAGAGCAGTTCTTC.

The rearrangement uses TRBV6-6 and TRBJ1-1, with D perhaps matching TRBD1 (5 bases). V was shortened by 8 bases and J by 1 base, with 11 bases between the two germline ends. The germline gives CDR1 MNHNY, CDR2 SVGAGI (reference sequence). The CDR3 contains 13 residues. The CDR3 protein is CASSQGPNTEAFF. CDR3 nucleotides: TGTGCCAGCTCGCAGGGCCCGAACACTGAAGCTTTCTTT.

This chain uses TRBV25-1 with TRBJ1-2; 9 bases are shared with TRBD1. The CDR3 has 14 amino acids. In germline, CDR1 is MGHDK, CDR2 SYGVNS. V shed 6 bases and J 3 bases; nucleotides not matched to a gene: 5. As DNA, the CDR3 is TGTGCCAGCAGACGGACAGGGGACGACTATGGCTACACCTTC. Protein product: CASRRTGDDYGYTF.

The sample holds a few counts of this clone. This chain joins TRBV7-9 and TRBJ2-2; 7 nucleotides line up with TRBD1. J gave up 0 bases and V 4 bases, and 5 bases lay outside the gene matches. Germline assignment: CDR1 SEHNR and CDR2 FQNEAQ (reference sequence). This CDR3 comprises 16 residues. Here the CDR3 reads CASSSRTGANTGELFF. The CDR3 DNA is TGTGCCAGCAGCTCCAGGACAGGAGCGAACACCGGGGAGCTGTTTTTT.

This chain links TRBV7-2 with TRBJ2-1; 10 nucleotides align to TRBD2. The CDR3 is made up of 16 amino acids. The V gene's germline CDR1 is SGHTA and CDR2 FQGNSA. Losses at the gene ends were 1 base for V and 7 bases for J; bases not matched to a gene: 7. As DNA, the CDR3 is TGTGCCAGCAGCTTAGTAGGCAGCGGGAGGGCGAATGAGCAGTTCTTC. Translating it yields CASSLVGSGRANEQFF.

The rearrangement links TRBV9 to TRBJ2-7; unclear D gene. CDR1 and CDR2 from the germline V gene are SGDLS and YYNGEE. The CDR3 length is 14 residues. V lost 0 bases and J lost 3, with 10 bases in between. The CDR3 region is CASSVATPSYEQYF. The CDR3, as DNA: TGTGCCAGCAGCGTAGCTACACCGAGCTACGAGCAGTACTTC.

The chain joins TRBV5-6 to TRBJ1-6; 7 nucleotides align to TRBD1. J gave up 6 bases and V 1 base, and 1 base lay outside the gene matches. Germline CDR1 SGHDT, CDR2 YYEEEE. The CDR3 loop spans 14 amino acids. CDR3 DNA sequence: TGTGCCAGCAGCTTGTACAGGGGTAATTCACCCCTCCACTTT. It translates to CASSLYRGNSPLHF. Variable domain in full (rest from reference TRBV5-6 and TRBJ1-6): DAGVTQSPTHLIKTRGQQVTLRCSPKSGHDTVSWYQQALGQGPQFIFQYYEEEERQRGNFPDRFSGHQFPNYSSELNVNALLLGDSALYLCASSLYRGNSPLHFGNGTRLTVT.

The chain uses TRBV29-1 and TRBJ2-5; 7 bases match TRBD2. The germline V gene has CDR1 SQVTM and CDR2 ANQGSEA. V was clipped by 8 bases and J by 3 bases; unmatched bases: 12. The CDR3 totals 14 residues. CDR3 sequence: CSTRGGEGEETQYF. The CDR3 DNA is TGCAGCACCCGTGGGGGGGAGGGCGAAGAGACCCAGTACTTC.